The 28 T cell receptor beta chains below all came from one sample that was sequenced in a study of blood T cell repertoires in COVID-19. TCRdb keeps only in-frame clones here, not all; method: immunoSEQ multiplex PCR. The sample carries 410,000 or so clones, approximately 89% recorded once. The sample consisted of peripheral blood. Receptors were obtained from a woman between 35 and 50 years old with COVID-19, enrolled during active disease.

This chain connects TRBV7-3 to TRBJ2-6; tentatively, D is TRBD1 (7 bases). The CDR3 runs to 19 residues. Trimming left V 1 base short and J 0 bases short, with 16 bases between. Per the germline V gene, CDR1 is SGHTA and CDR2 is FQGTGA. The CDR3 is CASSLKGRGVSSGANVLTF. CDR3 sequence (DNA): TGTGCCAGCAGCTTAAAGGGCAGGGGGGTCTCCTCTGGGGCCAACGTCCTGACTTTC.

This chain links TRBV5-1 with TRBJ1-5; perhaps TRBD1 as D (6 bases). Germline assignment: CDR1 SGHRS and CDR2 YFSETQ. The germline V and J ends were trimmed by 5 bases and 3 bases, with 12 bases remaining between them. The CDR3 has 14 residues. The CDR3 region is CASSSGAPNQPQHF. In nucleotides, the CDR3 is TGCGCCAGCAGTTCAGGGGCCCCCAATCAGCCCCAGCATTTT.

The chain employs TRBV9 and TRBJ2-5, with 7 bases identical to TRBD2. V lost 0 bases, J lost 5 bases, and 4 bases stayed unmatched. Germline V CDR1 and CDR2: SGDLS, YYNGEE. This CDR3 has 14 amino acids. The chain's CDR3 is CASSVAAGVETQYF. The DNA of the CDR3 is TGTGCCAGCAGCGTAGCTGCGGGAGTGGAGACCCAGTACTTC.

The chain carries TRBV29-1 and TRBJ2-6; 9 nucleotides align to TRBD1. Trimming cost V 3 bases and J 4 bases; bases outside gene matches: 13. There are 18 residues in the CDR3. CDR1 SQVTM and CDR2 ANQGSEA come from the germline V gene. Here the CDR3 reads CSVDVRDRELGGANVLTF. The CDR3 DNA follows: TGCAGCGTTGACGTTCGGGACAGGGAGTTGGGAGGGGCCAACGTCCTGACTTTC.

The genes are TRBV7-2 and TRBJ2-5, with TRBD1 as a possible D gene (5 bases). The CDR3 spans 14 residues. V gave up 2 bases and J gave up 0 bases, with 7 bases separating them. Germline V CDR1 and CDR2: SGHTA, FQGNSA. The chain's CDR3 is CASSLSGNQETQYF. The CDR3 DNA sequence: TGTGCCAGCAGCTTATCAGGGAACCAAGAGACCCAGTACTTC. Variable domain in full (rest from reference TRBV7-2 and TRBJ2-5): GAGVSQSPSNKVTEKGKDVELRCDPISGHTALYWYRQSLGQGLEFLIYFQGNSAPDKSGLPSDRFSAERTGGSVSTLTIQRTQQEDSAVYLCASSLSGNQETQYFGPGTRLLVL.

This chain joins TRBV28 and TRBJ2-1, with no clear D. Deletions cut 6 bases from V and 6 bases from J, with 6 bases between. Germline V gives CDR1 MDHEN, CDR2 SYDVKM. This CDR3 has 11 amino acids. The CDR3 DNA reads as TGTGCCAGCAGCTTTATCAATGAGCAGTTCTTC. Translation gives CASSFINEQFF.

Only a few counts were recorded for this clone. V usage is TRBV20-1 and J usage is TRBJ1-2; no firm D call. This CDR3 comprises 11 residues. Germline V CDR1 and CDR2: DFQATT, SNEGSKA (reference sequence). The V end was cut by 6 bases, the J end by 4 bases, with 9 bases between. Written as DNA, the CDR3 is TGCAGTGCCTATGGTCCCTATGGCTACACCTTC. This codes for CSAYGPYGYTF.

The genes are TRBV24-1 and TRBJ1-2; D unclear. The CDR3 has 13 amino acids. The ends were cut back, 4 bases at V and 8 bases at J, with 13 bases in the middle. CDR1 KGHDR and CDR2 SFDVKD come from the germline V gene. The CDR3 reads CATSDPGRGGYTF. CDR3 in DNA: TGTGCCACCAGTGACCCCGGACGGGGAGGCTACACCTTC.

This chain connects TRBV19 to TRBJ2-7, with 8 bases matching TRBD2. Trimming cost V 5 bases and J 3 bases; bases outside gene matches: 15. This CDR3 is 17 amino acids long. Germline CDR1 is LNHDA and CDR2 is SQIVND (reference sequence). The CDR3 loop is CASSGPRPGTSRYEQYF. The CDR3 region has the DNA TGTGCCAGTAGTGGACCCCGCCCTGGGACTAGTCGCTACGAGCAGTACTTC.

As regards this clone: The junction and the germline gene differ at one end; a read error may be behind it. The chain carries TRBV7-3 and TRBJ2-3, with TRBD1 identical over 8 bases. Germline CDR1 is SGHTA and CDR2 is FQGTGA. The CDR3 is made up of 17 amino acids. The CDR3 here is CASSPHRGSFSTNTQYF. CDR3 coding DNA: TGTGCCAGCAGCCCCCACAGGGGGTCTTTTAGCACAAATACGCAGTATTTT.

In DNA form, the CDR3 reads TGTGCCAGCAGCTTCCGCTACGAGCAGTACTTC. Translated: CASSFRYEQYF. J is TRBJ2-7 and V is TRBV5-6; D gene uncertain. CDR1 and CDR2 (germline): SGHDT, YYEEEE. This CDR3 has 11 amino acids. V was shortened by 2 bases and J by 3 bases, with 3 bases between the two germline ends.

The chain carries TRBV2 and TRBJ2-1, with 8 bases fitting TRBD1. The CDR3 has 16 amino acids. Germline-derived CDR1 and CDR2 are SNHLY and FYNNEI. V dropped 7 bases and J dropped 4; count of bases not matched to a gene: 12. In DNA form, the CDR3 reads TGTGCCAGCAACGGACAGGGAACGGTGTCTTACAATGAGCAGTTCTTC. Amino acid sequence: CASNGQGTVSYNEQFF.

The chain links TRBV28 to TRBJ1-3; TRBD1 agrees at 7 bases. Germline V gene data show CDR1 as MDHEN and CDR2 as SYDVKM. V gave up 6 bases and J gave up 5 bases; unmatched junction bases: 19. This CDR3 contains 18 residues. In DNA, the CDR3 is TGTGCCAGCAGATCCCGCACACAGGGGTATGCGAGCCGAAACACCATATATTTT. Encoded protein: CASRSRTQGYASRNTIYF. Full variable domain (rest looked up from reference TRBV28 and TRBJ1-3): DVKVTQSSRYLVKRTGEKVFLECVQDMDHENMFWYRQDPGLGLRLIYFSYDVKMKEKGDIPEGYSVSREKKERFSLILESASTNQTSMYLCASRSRTQGYASRNTIYFGEGSWLTVV.

Note on this clone: Other DNA sequences in the same sample also yield this CDR3. The V call is TRBV27, the J call TRBJ1-6, with 8 bases aligning to TRBD1. Germline loops: CDR1 MNHEY, CDR2 SMNVEV (reference sequence). The CDR3 has 15 amino acids. With 5 bases clipped from V and 5 bases from J, the junction kept 5 bases outside the gene matches. The CDR3 spells CASSPRDRNNSPLHF. The CDR3 DNA follows: TGTGCCAGCAGTCCACGGGACAGGAATAATTCACCCCTCCACTTT.

The rearrangement joins TRBV28 to TRBJ1-5, with unresolved D. V lost 10 bases and J 4 bases, leaving 11 bases between the germline ends. The germline CDR1 and CDR2 sequences are MDHEN and SYDVKM. The CDR3 runs to 12 residues. The CDR3 DNA sequence: TGTGCCACCAAGAGCGGGAATCAGCCCCAGCATTTT. Protein: CATKSGNQPQHF.

This chain uses TRBV19 with TRBJ2-7; 7 nucleotides match TRBD1. V lost 9 bases, J lost 0 bases, and 8 bases stayed unmatched. Germline V gene sequence: CDR1 LNHDA, CDR2 SQIVND (reference sequence). The CDR3 is 14 amino acids. CDR3 loop: CASKRQGDSYEQYF. CDR3 DNA sequence: TGTGCCAGCAAGAGACAGGGCGACTCCTACGAGCAGTACTTC. Variable domain in full (rest from reference TRBV19 and TRBJ2-7): DGGITQSPKYLFRKEGQNVTLSCEQNLNHDAMYWYRQDPGQGLRLIYYSQIVNDFQKGDIAEGYSVSREKKESFPLTVTSAQKNPTAFYLCASKRQGDSYEQYFGPGTRLTVT.

This clone was detected a few times. V gene TRBV11-3 combines with J gene TRBJ2-1, with 8 bases aligning to TRBD2. V was clipped by 3 bases and J by 6 bases; unmatched bases: 13. CDR1 and CDR2 (germline): SGHNT, YENEEA. This CDR3 region has 17 residues. As DNA, the CDR3 is TGTGCCAGCAGCTTTGAGGCGGGGGGTATCTCTCGCAATGAGCAGTTCTTC. Encoded protein: CASSFEAGGISRNEQFF.

The gene calls are TRBV2 and TRBJ1-4, with D possibly being TRBD1 (6 bases). Trimming removed 0 bases at V and 8 bases at J, with 16 bases between. Germline V gives CDR1 SNHLY, CDR2 FYNNEI. This CDR3 has 16 amino acids. CDR3 in amino acids: CASSEARGGGWEKLFF. The CDR3 DNA follows: TGTGCCAGCAGTGAAGCACGGGGAGGGGGATGGGAAAAACTGTTTTTT.

This sequence joins TRBV7-9 and TRBJ2-2, with 10 bases matching TRBD1. The CDR3 is made up of 17 amino acids. Per the germline V gene, CDR1 is SEHNR and CDR2 is FQNEAQ (reference sequence). V dropped 5 bases and J dropped 0; count of bases not matched to a gene: 6. CDR3 nucleotides: TGTGCCAGCAGCGCCCGGGACAGGGGTCCGAACACCGGGGAGCTGTTTTTT. As protein: CASSARDRGPNTGELFF.

The chain employs TRBV5-5 and TRBJ1-2; no clear D gene. Trimming pared 1 base from V and 5 bases from J, leaving 9 bases between. CDR1 and CDR2 from the germline V gene are SGHKS and YYEKEE (reference sequence). The CDR3 has 13 amino acids. CDR3 nucleotide sequence: TGTGCCAGCAGCTTGTCGGCGGAGTATGGCTACACCTTC. This encodes CASSLSAEYGYTF.

This chain's CDR3 is CASSLMRGEAFF. As DNA, the CDR3 is TGTGCCAGCAGTTTAATGCGGGGTGAAGCTTTCTTT. The V call is TRBV28, the J call TRBJ1-1; D is undetermined. The germline CDR1 and CDR2 sequences are MDHEN and SYDVKM. The V gene lost 2 bases and the J gene lost 7 bases, with 8 bases spanning the gap. CDR3 length: 12 amino acids. Drawing the rest from reference TRBV28 and TRBJ1-1, the complete variable domain is DVKVTQSSRYLVKRTGEKVFLECVQDMDHENMFWYRQDPGLGLRLIYFSYDVKMKEKGDIPEGYSVSREKKERFSLILESASTNQTSMYLCASSLMRGEAFFGQGTRLTVV.

V and J are TRBV7-6 and TRBJ1-1; 9 nucleotides agree with TRBD1. This CDR3 is built from 15 residues. CDR1 and CDR2 (germline): SGHVS, FNYEAQ. V was pared by 3 bases and J by 0 bases, with 2 bases of the junction left unmatched. The CDR3 nucleotides read TGTGCCAGCAGCTTCACAGGGGGCCTGAACACTGAAGCTTTCTTT. Protein sequence: CASSFTGGLNTEAFF.

The chain couples TRBV9 to TRBJ2-2, with D maybe TRBD2 (5 bases). V lost 2 bases and J 4 bases, leaving 21 bases between the germline ends. The CDR3 length is 18 residues. Germline CDR1 reads SGDLS; CDR2 reads YYNGEE. This CDR3 is CASSVMVSGYGSTGELFF. Written as DNA, the CDR3 is TGTGCCAGCAGCGTCATGGTTTCGGGTTATGGGAGCACCGGGGAGCTGTTTTTT.

CDR3 sequence (DNA): TGTGCCAGCAGCCAGGACAGTCGTAAAGGCTACACCTTC. Its protein product is CASSQDSRKGYTF. The J gene is TRBJ1-2, the V gene TRBV7-8; D is possibly TRBD1 (6 bases). V was trimmed by 5 bases and J by 8 bases, leaving 15 bases between them. Germline CDR1 reads SGHVS; CDR2 reads FQNEAQ. This CDR3 region has 13 residues.

The chain combines TRBV6-2 or TRBV6-3 with TRBJ2-1; D possibly corresponds to TRBD1 (6 bases). This CDR3 is 16 amino acids long. Trimming cost V 5 bases and J 2 bases, with 16 bases left between them. Germline assignment: CDR1 MNHEY and CDR2 SVGEGT. The CDR3, as DNA: TGTGCCAGCAGTCTCCGGCGGCAGGGGCCCTACAATGAGCAGTTCTTC. It codes for CASSLRRQGPYNEQFF.

The genes are TRBV15 and TRBJ1-1, with D hard to call. The CDR3 runs 13 residues. Germline V gene data show CDR1 as LNHNV and CDR2 as YYDKDF (reference sequence). The V and J ends lost 3 bases and 4 bases respectively, with 9 bases between them. CDR3 coding DNA: TGTGCCACCAGCAGCATCTATAGCACTGAAGCTTTCTTT. Translation: CATSSIYSTEAFF.

The chain couples TRBV6-6 to TRBJ1-4, with 7 bases lining up with TRBD1. V was pared by 2 bases and J by 4 bases, with 1 base of the junction left unmatched. CDR3 length: 14 residues. CDR1 is MNHNY and CDR2 is SVGAGI in the germline V gene (reference sequence). Here the CDR3 reads CASSYGTDNEKLFF. CDR3 nucleotides: TGTGCCAGCAGTTACGGGACAGATAATGAAAAACTGTTTTTT.

The chain has TRBV5-1 and TRBJ2-1; 11 bases are shared with TRBD2. The CDR3 runs 15 residues. CDR1 and CDR2 (germline): SGHRS, YFSETQ. With 0 bases clipped from V and 6 bases from J, the junction kept 2 bases outside the gene matches. The CDR3 loop reads CASSLGLAGFNEQFF. Here the CDR3 DNA reads TGCGCCAGCAGCTTGGGACTAGCGGGGTTCAATGAGCAGTTCTTC.